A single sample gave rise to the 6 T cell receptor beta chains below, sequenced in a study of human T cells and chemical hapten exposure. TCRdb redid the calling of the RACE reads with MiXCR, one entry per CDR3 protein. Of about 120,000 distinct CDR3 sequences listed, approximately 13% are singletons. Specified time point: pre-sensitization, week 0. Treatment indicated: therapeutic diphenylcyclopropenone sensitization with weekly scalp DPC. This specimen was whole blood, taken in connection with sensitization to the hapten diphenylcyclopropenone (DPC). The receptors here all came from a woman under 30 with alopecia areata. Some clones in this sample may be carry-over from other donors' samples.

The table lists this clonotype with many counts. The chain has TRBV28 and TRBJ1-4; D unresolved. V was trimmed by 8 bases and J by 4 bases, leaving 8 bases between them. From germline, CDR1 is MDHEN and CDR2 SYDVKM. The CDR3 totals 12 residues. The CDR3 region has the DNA TGTGCCAGCGTTACCGGTAATGAAAAACTGTTTTTT. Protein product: CASVTGNEKLFF.

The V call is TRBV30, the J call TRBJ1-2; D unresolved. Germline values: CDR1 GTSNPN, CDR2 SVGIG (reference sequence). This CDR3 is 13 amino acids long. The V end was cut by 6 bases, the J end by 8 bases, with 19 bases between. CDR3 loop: CACIRPNGYGYTF. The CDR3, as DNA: TGTGCCTGTATAAGACCGAACGGCTACGGCTACACCTTC.

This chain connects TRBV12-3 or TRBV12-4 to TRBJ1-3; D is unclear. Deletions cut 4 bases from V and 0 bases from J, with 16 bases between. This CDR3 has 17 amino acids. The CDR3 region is CASSYKRGWGSGNTIYF. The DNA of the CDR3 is TGTGCCAGCAGTTACAAGAGAGGGTGGGGCTCTGGAAACACCATATATTTT.

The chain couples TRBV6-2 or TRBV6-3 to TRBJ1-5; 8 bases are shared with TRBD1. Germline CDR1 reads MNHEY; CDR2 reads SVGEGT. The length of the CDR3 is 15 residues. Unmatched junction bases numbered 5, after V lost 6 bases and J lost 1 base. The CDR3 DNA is TGTGCCAGCAGAATACAGGGGGTGAGCAATCAGCCCCAGCATTTT. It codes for CASRIQGVSNQPQHF.

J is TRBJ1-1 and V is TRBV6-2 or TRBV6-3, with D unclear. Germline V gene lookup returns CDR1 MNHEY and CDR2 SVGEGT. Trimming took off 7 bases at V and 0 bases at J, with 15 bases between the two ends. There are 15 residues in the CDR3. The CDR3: CASNIPGDLNTEAFF. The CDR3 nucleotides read TGTGCCAGCAATATACCGGGAGACCTGAACACTGAAGCTTTCTTT.

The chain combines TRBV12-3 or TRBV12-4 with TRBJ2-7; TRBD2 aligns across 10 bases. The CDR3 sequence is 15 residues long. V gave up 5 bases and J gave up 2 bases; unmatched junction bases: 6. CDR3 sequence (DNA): TGTGCCAGCAGTCCCACTAGCGGGGTAACCTACGAGCAGTACTTC. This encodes CASSPTSGVTYEQYF.